This T cell receptor beta chain was captured by sequencing in a study of T cell repertoires in cytomegalovirus infection (dated by TCRdb to about 2019). Looking at the study overall: Donor HLA type was relevant to the analysis, because carriage of CMV infection together with the matching HLA type was indicated by public TCR beta signatures.

For sequencing, an Illumina HiSeq 1500 was employed. The public reads were reanalyzed by TCRdb: fastp trimming at Q25, MiXCR alignment, in-frame beta chains only. Rows with a matching CDR3 protein are joined into one entry that keeps the most common DNA and genes. Counted in this sample were 200,000 to 300,000 distinct CDR3 sequences; approximately 9.1% of them appeared once. About 16% of the sample rests with the top ten. V sheds 6 bases and J sheds 5 bases, leaving 12 bases between their ends. Looking up the germline V gene (reference sequence) yields CDR1 SEHNR and CDR2 FQNEAQ. The cysteine opens and the phenylalanine closes a CDR3 of 13 amino acids. Here the CDR3 DNA is all that survives: 39 bases in frame from base 1. The full study reports these points: The ex vivo response was dominated by HLA-C-restricted CMV-specific TCR beta clonotypes, and the single most frequent clonotype in two of eight donors was supplied by these HLA-C-restricted clonotypes. In both this cohort and an independent roughly 330-donor cohort, the cumulative frequency of public TCR beta family members distinguished carriers of CMV infection plus the relevant HLA type.

This clonotype was counted at least ten times. Its specific antigen is unknown. No base qualities exist here, and no much larger clone lies one base off it. The chain is made from TRBV7-9 and TRBJ2-3; no D gene call is confident. The receptor comes from a human donor in good health (CMV status not recorded). Some clones in this sample may be carry-over from other donors' samples. The sequenced sample consisted of PBMCs. The CDR3 protein sequence reads: CASRRALVDTQYF. The sequenced DNA is TGTGCCAGCAGACGCGCCCTGGTAGATACGCAGTATTTT.